A selection of T cell receptor beta chains follows, all from one sample in a study of graft-versus-host responses after intestinal transplantation. The data were produced by immunoSEQ multiplex PCR, yet TCRdb's version contains in-frame clones alone and is incomplete. The sample holds about 90,000 clones; roughly 89% are singletons and the top ten take about 0.28%. What these receptors recognize is not known. Sequenced here: unstimulated CD4+ T cells sorted from spleen or lymph node cells, sampled before intestinal transplant. These receptors were obtained from a human donor who received an intestinal transplant. Each CDR3 is given with its conserved first and last residue. Each record gives: CDR3 length, J gene, clone size, D gene, V gene, CDR3 protein, CDR3 DNA. D genes are given only for firm matches. A clone size is listed for some rows: how often the clone was seen (once, few, many), or a class if it is expanded.

CDR3 length: 15
J gene: TRBJ2-7
clone size: -
D gene: -
V gene: TRBV5-1
CDR3 protein: CASSLSSVWAYEQYF
CDR3 DNA: TGCGCCAGCAGCCTCTCTAGCGTTTGGGCCTACGAGCAGTACTTC

CDR3 length: 18
J gene: TRBJ2-1
clone size: once
D gene: TRBD2
V gene: TRBV5-1
CDR3 protein: CASSLVRLAGVPYNEQFF
CDR3 DNA: TGCGCCAGCAGCTTGGTACGTCTAGCGGGGGTTCCCTACAATGAGCAGTTCTTC

CDR3 length: 14
J gene: TRBJ2-7
clone size: -
D gene: -
V gene: TRBV5-1
CDR3 protein: CASSLAQAFYEQYF
CDR3 DNA: TGCGCCAGCAGCTTGGCACAGGCTTTCTACGAGCAGTACTTC

CDR3 length: 15
J gene: TRBJ1-2
clone size: -
D gene: TRBD1
V gene: TRBV10-3
CDR3 protein: CAISERPGTDYGYTF
CDR3 DNA: TGTGCCATCAGTGAGCGACCCGGGACAGACTATGGCTACACCTTC

CDR3 length: 17
J gene: TRBJ2-5
clone size: -
D gene: -
V gene: TRBV4-1
CDR3 protein: CASSQFYAGQGEETQYF
CDR3 DNA: TGCGCCAGCAGCCAGTTTTATGCGGGGCAGGGTGAAGAGACCCAGTACTTC

CDR3 length: 16
J gene: TRBJ1-5
clone size: -
D gene: TRBD1
V gene: TRBV5-1
CDR3 protein: CASSLEGTGGNQPQHF
CDR3 DNA: TGCGCCAGCAGCTTGGAAGGGACAGGGGGCAATCAGCCCCAGCATTTT

CDR3 length: 14
J gene: TRBJ2-5
clone size: -
D gene: -
V gene: TRBV6-1
CDR3 protein: CASSEWGAQETQYF
CDR3 DNA: TGTGCCAGCAGTGAATGGGGGGCCCAAGAGACCCAGTACTTC

CDR3 length: 19
J gene: TRBJ1-5
clone size: -
D gene: TRBD1
V gene: TRBV28
CDR3 protein: CASSPARQGRWYSNQPQHF
CDR3 DNA: TGTGCCAGCAGTCCCGCCCGACAGGGGCGCTGGTATAGCAATCAGCCCCAGCATTTT

CDR3 length: 14
J gene: TRBJ2-7
clone size: -
D gene: -
V gene: TRBV27
CDR3 protein: CASSSGVKDYEQYF
CDR3 DNA: TGTGCCAGCAGTTCAGGGGTTAAGGATTACGAGCAGTACTTC

CDR3 length: 15
J gene: TRBJ2-5
clone size: -
D gene: -
V gene: TRBV2
CDR3 protein: CASSEGEFPQETQYF
CDR3 DNA: TGTGCCAGCAGTGAAGGGGAATTCCCGCAAGAGACCCAGTACTTC

CDR3 length: 15
J gene: TRBJ2-2
clone size: -
D gene: -
V gene: TRBV4-2
CDR3 protein: CASNSGTANTGELFF
CDR3 DNA: TGTGCCAGCAACAGCGGGACAGCGAACACCGGGGAGCTGTTTTTT

CDR3 length: 13
J gene: TRBJ2-2
clone size: -
D gene: -
V gene: TRBV6-6
CDR3 protein: CASRPTETGELFF
CDR3 DNA: TGTGCCAGCAGACCCACAGAGACCGGGGAGCTGTTTTTT

CDR3 length: 14
J gene: TRBJ2-1
clone size: few
D gene: -
V gene: TRBV9
CDR3 protein: CASSDRSSYNEQFF
CDR3 DNA: TGTGCCAGCAGCGATAGAAGTTCATACAATGAGCAGTTCTTC

CDR3 length: 15
J gene: TRBJ1-4
clone size: few
D gene: -
V gene: TRBV6-1
CDR3 protein: CASSERGWTNEKLFF
CDR3 DNA: TGTGCCAGCAGTGAAAGGGGGTGGACTAATGAAAAACTGTTTTTT

CDR3 length: 14
J gene: TRBJ2-3
clone size: -
D gene: -
V gene: TRBV6-1
CDR3 protein: CASVDGGVTDTQYF
CDR3 DNA: TGTGCCAGCGTAGATGGGGGAGTCACAGATACGCAGTATTTT

CDR3 length: 16
J gene: TRBJ2-4
clone size: -
D gene: -
V gene: TRBV5-6
CDR3 protein: CASSAKKRQAKNIQYF
CDR3 DNA: TGTGCCAGCAGCGCTAAAAAGCGACAGGCCAAAAACATTCAGTACTTC

CDR3 length: 16
J gene: TRBJ2-7
clone size: once
D gene: -
V gene: TRBV28
CDR3 protein: CASELTRATGPYEQYF
CDR3 DNA: TGTGCCAGCGAACTAACCCGGGCCACAGGGCCCTACGAGCAGTACTTC

CDR3 length: 16
J gene: TRBJ2-1
clone size: -
D gene: -
V gene: TRBV15
CDR3 protein: CATSRPDRNFYNEQFF
CDR3 DNA: TGTGCCACCAGCAGACCTGACAGAAACTTCTACAATGAGCAGTTCTTC